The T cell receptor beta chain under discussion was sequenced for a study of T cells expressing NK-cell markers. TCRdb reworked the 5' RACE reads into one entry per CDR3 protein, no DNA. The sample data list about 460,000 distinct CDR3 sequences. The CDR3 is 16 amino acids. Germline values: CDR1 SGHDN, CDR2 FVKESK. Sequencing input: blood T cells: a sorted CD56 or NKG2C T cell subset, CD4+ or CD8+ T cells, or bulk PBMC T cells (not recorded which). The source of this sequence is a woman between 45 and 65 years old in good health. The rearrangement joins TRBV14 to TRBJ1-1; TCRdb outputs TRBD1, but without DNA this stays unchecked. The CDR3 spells CASSQDGTGVTTEAFF.